This T cell receptor (beta chain) was found in a study of T cells in Graves' hyperthyroidism and ophthalmopathy. Findings and caveats of the study: Stable hyperthyroidism was told apart from ophthalmopathy by a model built on 13 V-J features. It was a median around 6 months before onset that the model predicted ophthalmopathy.

In this sample, this clonotype turned up many times. Its antigen is currently unknown. Amplification of TCR beta CDR3 regions was performed using RNA transcripts as template. Primed by the HTBI set, a first-round RT-PCR was run on the TCR CDR3. TCRdb itself ran the multiplex PCR reads through MiXCR, one entry per CDR3 protein. Of a few hundred thousand distinct CDR3 sequences in the sample, roughly 17% are singletons; the top ten hold approximately 16%. This clonotype was sampled from a woman younger than 35 with Graves' ophthalmopathy. The specimen was blood.

Written as DNA, the CDR3 is TGCGCCAGCAGCTCCGGCCGGGACCTTAACACAGATACGCAGTATTTT. This codes for CASSSGRDLNTDTQYF. This sequence joins TRBV5-1 and TRBJ2-3, with D tentatively TRBD1 or TRBD2 (5 bases each). CDR3 length: 16 residues. The germline V gene encodes CDR1 SGHRS and CDR2 YFSETQ. The V end was cut by 3 bases, the J end by 2 bases, with 16 bases between.